This TCR beta chain was recovered during a study of post-analysis software for immune sequencing data. The overall study: In terms of disease course, relapsing-remitting, secondary progressive and progressive-relapsing multiple sclerosis were included. Findings and caveats of the study: Patients had higher frequencies than controls of about five TRBV segments, including TRBV5-6, TRBV5-1 and TRBV20-1. Controls significantly exceeded multiple sclerosis patients in normalized Chao1 diversity.

CDR3 length: 13 amino acids. With 6 bases removed from V and 6 bases from J, the gap between germline ends came to 14 bases. The library was made from cDNA and included unique molecular identifiers. T cells numbering roughly 0.9 to 11 million gave rise to about 540,000 cDNA molecules. One entry per CDR3 protein, called by TCRdb with MiXCR from the PCR reads. The sample lists approximately 660,000 distinct CDR3 sequences; roughly three fifths were seen once. In regard to this clonotype: What it recognizes is unknown.

Material: blood. This chain connects TRBV12-3 or TRBV12-4 to TRBJ1-2; D gene uncertain. The receptor was isolated from a girl aged 2-10 years with multiple sclerosis. The CDR3 DNA reads TGTGCCAGCAGCATCGGACGGTTAAATGGCTACACCTTC. Protein: CASSIGRLNGYTF.